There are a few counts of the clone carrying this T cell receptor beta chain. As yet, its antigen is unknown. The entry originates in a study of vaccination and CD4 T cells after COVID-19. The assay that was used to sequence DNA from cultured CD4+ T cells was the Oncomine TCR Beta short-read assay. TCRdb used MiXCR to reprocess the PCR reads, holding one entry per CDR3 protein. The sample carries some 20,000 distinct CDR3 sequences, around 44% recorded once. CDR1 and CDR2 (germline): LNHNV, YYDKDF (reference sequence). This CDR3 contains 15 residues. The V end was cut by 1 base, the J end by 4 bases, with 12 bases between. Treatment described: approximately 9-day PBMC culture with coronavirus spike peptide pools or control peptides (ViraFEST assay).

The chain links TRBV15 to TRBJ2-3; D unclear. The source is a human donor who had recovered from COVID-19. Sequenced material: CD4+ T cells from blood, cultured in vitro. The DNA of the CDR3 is TGTGCCACCAGCAGAGGCTTTTCCATTCCAGATACGCAGTATTTT. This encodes CATSRGFSIPDTQYF.